This TCR beta chain was retrieved from a study of shared clonotypes between healthy human individuals. Study details: CD8 memory received one plate per donor, CD8 naive two, CD4 memory three and CD4 naive three. Findings and limits, study-wide: When naive CD4 clonotypes were compared across several donors, about 4.8% were shared. Sampling covered nothing but blood. Tissue TCR repertoires likely differ from those found in blood.

Comment on this clone: Its target is unknown.

The germline V gene has CDR1 WSHSY and CDR2 SAAADI. V lost 3 bases to trimming and J lost 2 bases, with 14 bases between them. This CDR3 has 15 amino acids. TCRdb's table, derived via immunoSEQ multiplex PCR, lists solely in-frame clones and lacks some. The sample has approximately 99,000 clones, more than 65% seen once. The sample was memory CD8+ T cells sorted from blood. Subset specified: CD45RO+ cells pooled with CCR7-negative TemRA cells. The rearrangement links TRBV10-2 to TRBJ2-7; D is possibly TRBD2 (6 bases). The TCR comes from a woman under 40 in good health. CDR3 residues: CASSEMREAPYEQYF. CDR3 in DNA: TGCGCCAGCAGTGAAATGAGGGAGGCCCCCTACGAGCAGTACTTC.